This T cell receptor (beta chain) was sequenced during a study of early T cells in non-severe SARS-CoV-2 infection. This clonotype showed up just a few times. MiXCR, run by TCRdb on the 5' RACE reads, gives a single entry per CDR3 protein. Of 50,000 to 65,000 distinct CDR3 sequences in the sample, less than 20% were seen once. Germline V gene data show CDR1 as MNHEY and CDR2 as SVGAGI. V was cut by 4 bases and J by 4 bases, with 16 bases left in between. This CDR3 has 15 residues. The chain employs TRBV6-5 and TRBJ1-1, with D possibly being TRBD1 (5 bases). The specimen comprised whole blood, sampled at baseline. The TCR comes from an adult who was a healthcare worker with PCR-confirmed SARS-CoV-2 infection or an uninfected control (not recorded which). CDR3 in amino acids: CASSSPGTGGTEAFF. CDR3 bases: TGTGCCAGCAGTTCCCCCGGGACCGGAGGCACTGAAGCTTTCTTT.